This TCR beta chain originates from a study of early T cells in non-severe SARS-CoV-2 infection. V was trimmed by 4 bases and J by 5 bases, leaving 14 bases between them. The CDR3 extends over 15 amino acids. Germline CDR1 is LGHDT and CDR2 is YNNKEL (reference sequence). MiXCR, run by TCRdb on the 5' RACE reads, gives a single entry per CDR3 protein. The table includes 45,000 to 60,000 distinct CDR3 sequences, less than 9.5% detected once. Source: whole blood, taken at baseline. The chain combines TRBV3-1 with TRBJ2-2; D uncertain. The TCR was taken from an adult who was a healthcare worker with PCR-confirmed SARS-CoV-2 infection or an uninfected control (not recorded which). CDR3 sequence reads: CASSPMGRVTGELFF. The CDR3, as DNA: TGTGCCAGCAGCCCTATGGGAAGGGTGACCGGGGAGCTGTTTTTT.